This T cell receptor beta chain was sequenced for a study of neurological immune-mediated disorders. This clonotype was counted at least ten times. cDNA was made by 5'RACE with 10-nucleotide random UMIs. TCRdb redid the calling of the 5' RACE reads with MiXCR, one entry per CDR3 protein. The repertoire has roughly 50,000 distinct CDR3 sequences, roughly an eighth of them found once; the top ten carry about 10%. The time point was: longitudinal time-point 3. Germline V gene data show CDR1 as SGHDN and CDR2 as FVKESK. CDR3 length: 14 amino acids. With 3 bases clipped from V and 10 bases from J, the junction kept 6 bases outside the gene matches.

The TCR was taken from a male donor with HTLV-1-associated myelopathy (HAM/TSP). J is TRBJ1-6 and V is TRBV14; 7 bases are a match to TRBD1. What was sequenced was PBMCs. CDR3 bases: TGTGCCAGCAGCCAGTACAGGGGAGACTCACCCCTCCACTTT. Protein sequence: CASSQYRGDSPLHF.